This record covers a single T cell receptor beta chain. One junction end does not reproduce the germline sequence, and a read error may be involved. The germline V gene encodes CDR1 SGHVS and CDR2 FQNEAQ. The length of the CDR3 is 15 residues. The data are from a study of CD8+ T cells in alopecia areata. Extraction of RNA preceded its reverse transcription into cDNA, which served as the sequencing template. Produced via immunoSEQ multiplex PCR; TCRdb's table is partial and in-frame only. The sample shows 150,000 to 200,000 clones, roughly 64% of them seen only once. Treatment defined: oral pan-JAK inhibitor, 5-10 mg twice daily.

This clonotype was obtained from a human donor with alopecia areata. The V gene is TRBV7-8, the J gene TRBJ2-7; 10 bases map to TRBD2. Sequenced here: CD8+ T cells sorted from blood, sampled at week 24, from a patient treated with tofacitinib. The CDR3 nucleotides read TGTGCCAGCAGCGTAGCGGGGGGCAGCTCCTACGAGCAGTACTTC. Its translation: CASSVAGGSSYEQYF.